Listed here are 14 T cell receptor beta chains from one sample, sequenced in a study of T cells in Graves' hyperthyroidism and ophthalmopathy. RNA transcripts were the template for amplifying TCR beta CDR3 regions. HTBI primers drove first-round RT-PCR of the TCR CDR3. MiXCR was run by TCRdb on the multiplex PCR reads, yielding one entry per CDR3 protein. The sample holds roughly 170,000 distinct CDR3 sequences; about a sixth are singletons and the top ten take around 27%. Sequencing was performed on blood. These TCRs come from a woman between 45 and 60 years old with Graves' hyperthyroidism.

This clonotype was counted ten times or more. Here the CDR3 DNA reads TGTGCCACCAGTCTAGCGGGAAATTGGAGGGAGCAGTTCTTC. It is translated as CATSLAGNWREQFF. The chain links TRBV24-1 to TRBJ2-1; 9 bases match TRBD2. CDR1 KGHDR and CDR2 SFDVKD come from the germline V gene. There are 14 residues in the CDR3. The V and J ends lost 6 bases and 10 bases, in that order; junction bases with no gene match: 9.

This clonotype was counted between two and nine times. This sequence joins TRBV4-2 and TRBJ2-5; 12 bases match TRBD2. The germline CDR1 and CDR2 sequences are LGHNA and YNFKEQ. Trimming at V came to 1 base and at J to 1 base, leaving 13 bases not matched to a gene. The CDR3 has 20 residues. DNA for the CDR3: TGTGCCAGCAGCCAAGCTTTCTCTAGCGGGGGGGCCCGGGGCCAAGAGACCCAGTACTTC. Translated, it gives CASSQAFSSGGARGQETQYF.

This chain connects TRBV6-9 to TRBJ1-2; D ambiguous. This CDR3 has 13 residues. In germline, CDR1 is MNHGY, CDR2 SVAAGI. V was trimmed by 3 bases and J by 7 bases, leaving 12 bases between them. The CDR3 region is CASSYGGFRGYTF. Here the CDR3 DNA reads TGTGCCAGCAGTTACGGCGGGTTCCGTGGCTACACCTTC.

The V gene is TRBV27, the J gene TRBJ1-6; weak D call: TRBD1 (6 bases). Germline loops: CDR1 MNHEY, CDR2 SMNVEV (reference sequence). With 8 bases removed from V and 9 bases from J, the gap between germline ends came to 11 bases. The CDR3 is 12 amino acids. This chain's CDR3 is CASGSDSSPLHF. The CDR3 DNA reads TGTGCCAGCGGGTCGGACAGTTCACCCCTCCACTTT.

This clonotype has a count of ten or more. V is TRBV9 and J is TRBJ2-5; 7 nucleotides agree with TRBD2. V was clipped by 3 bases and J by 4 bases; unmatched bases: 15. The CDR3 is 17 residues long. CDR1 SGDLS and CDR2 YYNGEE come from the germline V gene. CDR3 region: CASSGRRGGAGRETQYF. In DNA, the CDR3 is TGTGCCAGCAGCGGTAGGAGGGGAGGAGCGGGGAGAGAGACCCAGTACTTC.

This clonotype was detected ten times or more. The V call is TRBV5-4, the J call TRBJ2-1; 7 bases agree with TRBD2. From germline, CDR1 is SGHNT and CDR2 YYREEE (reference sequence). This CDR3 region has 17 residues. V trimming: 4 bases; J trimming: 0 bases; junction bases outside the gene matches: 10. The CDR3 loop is CASSRGAGESSYNEQFF. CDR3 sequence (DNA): TGTGCCAGCAGCCGAGGGGCGGGGGAAAGCTCCTACAATGAGCAGTTCTTC.

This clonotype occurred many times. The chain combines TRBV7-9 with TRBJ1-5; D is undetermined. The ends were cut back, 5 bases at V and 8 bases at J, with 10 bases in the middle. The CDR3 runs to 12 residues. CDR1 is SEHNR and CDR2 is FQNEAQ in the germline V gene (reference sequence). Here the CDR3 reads CASSPGPEPQHF. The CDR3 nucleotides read TGTGCCAGCAGCCCCGGTCCAGAGCCCCAGCATTTT.

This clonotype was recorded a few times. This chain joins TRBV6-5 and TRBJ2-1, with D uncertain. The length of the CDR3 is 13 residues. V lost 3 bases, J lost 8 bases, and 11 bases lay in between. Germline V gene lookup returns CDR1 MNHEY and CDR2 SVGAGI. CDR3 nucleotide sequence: TGTGCCAGCAGTTATTGGGGTCGCGATGAGCAGTTCTTC. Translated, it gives CASSYWGRDEQFF.

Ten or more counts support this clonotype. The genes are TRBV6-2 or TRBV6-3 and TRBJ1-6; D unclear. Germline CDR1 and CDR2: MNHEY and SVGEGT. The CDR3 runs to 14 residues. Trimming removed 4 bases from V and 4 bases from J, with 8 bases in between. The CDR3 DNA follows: TGTGCCAGCAGTTCTCTGGGGTATAATTCACCCCTCCACTTT. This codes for CASSSLGYNSPLHF.

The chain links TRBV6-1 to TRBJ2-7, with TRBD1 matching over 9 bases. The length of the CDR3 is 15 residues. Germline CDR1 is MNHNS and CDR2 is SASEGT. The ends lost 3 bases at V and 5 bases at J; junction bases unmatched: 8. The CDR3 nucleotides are TGTGCCAGCAGTGAGGGACAGGGAGGGTTGGACGAGCAGTACTTC. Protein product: CASSEGQGGLDEQYF.

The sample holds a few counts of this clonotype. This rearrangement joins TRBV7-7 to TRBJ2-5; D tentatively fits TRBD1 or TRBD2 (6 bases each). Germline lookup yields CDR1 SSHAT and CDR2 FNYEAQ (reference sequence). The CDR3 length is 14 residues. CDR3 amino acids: CASGPTGQGETQYF. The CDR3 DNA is TGTGCTAGCGGCCCCACAGGGCAGGGGGAGACCCAGTACTTC.

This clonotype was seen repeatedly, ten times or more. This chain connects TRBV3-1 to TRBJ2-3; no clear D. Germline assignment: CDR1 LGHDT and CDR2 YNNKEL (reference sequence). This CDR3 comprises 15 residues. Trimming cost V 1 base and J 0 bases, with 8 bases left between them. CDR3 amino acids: CASSQAADSTDTQYF. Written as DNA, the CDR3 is TGTGCCAGCAGCCAAGCTGCGGATAGCACAGATACGCAGTATTTT.

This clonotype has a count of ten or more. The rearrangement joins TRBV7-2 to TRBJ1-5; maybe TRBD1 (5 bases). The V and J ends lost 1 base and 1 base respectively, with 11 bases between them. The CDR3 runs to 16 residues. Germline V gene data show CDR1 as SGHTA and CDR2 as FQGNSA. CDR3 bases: TGTGCCAGCAGCTTAGTTGGGGGGAGAAGCAATCAGCCCCAGCATTTT. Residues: CASSLVGGRSNQPQHF.

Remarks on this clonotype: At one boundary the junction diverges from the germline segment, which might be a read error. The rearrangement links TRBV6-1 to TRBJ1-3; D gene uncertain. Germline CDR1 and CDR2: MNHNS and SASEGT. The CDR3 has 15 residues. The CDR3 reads CAISEVVGSGNIIYF. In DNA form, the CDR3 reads TGTGCCATCAGTGAAGTCGTCGGCTCTGGAAACATCATATATTTT.